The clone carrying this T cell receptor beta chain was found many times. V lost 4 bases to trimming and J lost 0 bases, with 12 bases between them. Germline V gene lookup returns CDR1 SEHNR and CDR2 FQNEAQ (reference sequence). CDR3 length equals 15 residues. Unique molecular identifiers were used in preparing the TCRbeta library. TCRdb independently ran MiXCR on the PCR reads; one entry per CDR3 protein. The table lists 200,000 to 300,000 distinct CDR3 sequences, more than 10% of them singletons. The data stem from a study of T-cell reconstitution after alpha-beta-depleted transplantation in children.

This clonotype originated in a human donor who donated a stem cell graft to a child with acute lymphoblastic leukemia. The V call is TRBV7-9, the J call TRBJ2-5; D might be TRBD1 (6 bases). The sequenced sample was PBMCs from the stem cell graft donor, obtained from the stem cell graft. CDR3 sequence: CASSYRDRDQETQYF. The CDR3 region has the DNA TGTGCCAGCAGCTACAGGGATAGGGACCAAGAGACCCAGTACTTC.